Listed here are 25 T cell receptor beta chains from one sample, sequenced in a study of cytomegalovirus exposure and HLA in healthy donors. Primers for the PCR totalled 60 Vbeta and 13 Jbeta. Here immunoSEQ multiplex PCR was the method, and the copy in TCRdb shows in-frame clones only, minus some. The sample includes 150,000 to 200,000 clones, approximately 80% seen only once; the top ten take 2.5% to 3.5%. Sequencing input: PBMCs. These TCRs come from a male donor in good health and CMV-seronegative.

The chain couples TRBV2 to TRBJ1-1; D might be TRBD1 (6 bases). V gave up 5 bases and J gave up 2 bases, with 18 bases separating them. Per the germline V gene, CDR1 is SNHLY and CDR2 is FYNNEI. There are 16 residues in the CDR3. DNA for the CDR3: TGTGCCAGCAGTCGAACAGGGCAGTTAACAAACACTGAAGCTTTCTTT. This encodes CASSRTGQLTNTEAFF. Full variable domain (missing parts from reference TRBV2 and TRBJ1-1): EPEVTQTPSHQVTQMGQEVILRCVPISNHLYFYWYRQILGQKVEFLVSFYNNEISEKSEIFDDQFSVERPDGSNFTLKIRSTKLEDSAMYFCASSRTGQLTNTEAFFGQGTRLTVV.

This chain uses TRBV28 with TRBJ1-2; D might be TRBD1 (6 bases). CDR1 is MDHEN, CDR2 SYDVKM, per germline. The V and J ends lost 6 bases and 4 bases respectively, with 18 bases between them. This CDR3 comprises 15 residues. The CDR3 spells CASSFPRTARYGYTF. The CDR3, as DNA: TGTGCCAGCAGCTTTCCCCGGACAGCTCGCTATGGCTACACCTTC.

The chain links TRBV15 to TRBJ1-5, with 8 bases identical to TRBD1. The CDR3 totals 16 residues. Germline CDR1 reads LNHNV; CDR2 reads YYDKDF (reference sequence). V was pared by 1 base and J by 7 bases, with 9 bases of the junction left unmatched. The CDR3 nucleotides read TGTGCCACCAGCAGAGGGCGGACAGGGAAGTTCCAGCCCCAGCATTTT. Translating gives CATSRGRTGKFQPQHF.

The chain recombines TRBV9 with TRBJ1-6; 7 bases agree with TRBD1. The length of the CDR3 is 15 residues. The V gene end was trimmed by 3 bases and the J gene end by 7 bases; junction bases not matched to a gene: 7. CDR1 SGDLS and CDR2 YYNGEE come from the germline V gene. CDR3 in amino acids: CASSGPGQLNSPLHF. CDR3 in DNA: TGTGCCAGCAGCGGGCCGGGACAGCTAAATTCACCCCTCCACTTT.

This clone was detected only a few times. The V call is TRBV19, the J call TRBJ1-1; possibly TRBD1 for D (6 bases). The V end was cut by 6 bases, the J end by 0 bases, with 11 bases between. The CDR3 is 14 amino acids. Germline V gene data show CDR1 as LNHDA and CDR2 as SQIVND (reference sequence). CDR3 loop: CASRDTGLNTEAFF. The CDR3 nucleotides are TGTGCCAGTAGGGATACAGGGTTGAACACTGAAGCTTTCTTT.

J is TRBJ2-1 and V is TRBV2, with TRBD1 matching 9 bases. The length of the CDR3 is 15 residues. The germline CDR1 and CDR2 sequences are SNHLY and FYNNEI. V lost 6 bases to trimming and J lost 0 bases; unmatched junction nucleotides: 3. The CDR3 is CASRDRGSSYNEQFF. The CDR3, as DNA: TGTGCCAGCAGGGACAGGGGAAGCTCCTACAATGAGCAGTTCTTC.

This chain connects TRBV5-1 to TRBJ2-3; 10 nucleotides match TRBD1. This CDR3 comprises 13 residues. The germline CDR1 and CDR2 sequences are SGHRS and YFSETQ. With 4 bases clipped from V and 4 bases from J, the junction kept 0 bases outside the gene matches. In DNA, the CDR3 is TGCGCCAGCAGCGGACAGGGGGCAGATACGCAGTATTTT. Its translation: CASSGQGADTQYF.

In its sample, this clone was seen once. CDR3 in amino acids: CASSFWAGPLHF. In DNA form, the CDR3 reads TGCGCCAGCAGCTTCTGGGCTGGGCCCCTCCACTTT. V usage is TRBV5-1 and J usage is TRBJ1-6; the D is unclear. Germline CDR1 and CDR2: SGHRS and YFSETQ. The V end lost 2 bases, the J end lost 13 bases, and 10 bases lay between the germline ends. The CDR3 is 12 amino acids.

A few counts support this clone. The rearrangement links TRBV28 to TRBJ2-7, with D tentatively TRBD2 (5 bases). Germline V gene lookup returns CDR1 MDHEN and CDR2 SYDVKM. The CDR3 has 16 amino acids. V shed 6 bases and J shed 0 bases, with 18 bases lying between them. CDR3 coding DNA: TGTGCCAGCAGACCCGAGGGTGCAGAAAGCTCCTACGAGCAGTACTTC. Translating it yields CASRPEGAESSYEQYF. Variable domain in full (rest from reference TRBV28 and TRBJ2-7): DVKVTQSSRYLVKRTGEKVFLECVQDMDHENMFWYRQDPGLGLRLIYFSYDVKMKEKGDIPEGYSVSREKKERFSLILESASTNQTSMYLCASRPEGAESSYEQYFGPGTRLTVT.

The CDR3 protein is CASSYSRQVDNQPQHF. The CDR3 DNA follows: TGTGCCAGCAGCTACTCCCGGCAGGTCGACAATCAGCCCCAGCATTTT. The V call is TRBV5-4, the J call TRBJ1-5; D gene unclear. The CDR3 length is 16 residues. V was cut by 3 bases and J by 3 bases, with 16 bases left in between. Looked up from germline, CDR1 is SGHNT and CDR2 is YYREEE (reference sequence).

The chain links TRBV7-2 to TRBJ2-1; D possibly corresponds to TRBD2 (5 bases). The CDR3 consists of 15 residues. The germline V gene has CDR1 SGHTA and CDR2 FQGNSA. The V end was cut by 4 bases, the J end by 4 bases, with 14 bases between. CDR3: CASSSPHGVYNEQFF. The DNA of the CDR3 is TGTGCCAGCAGCTCACCCCACGGGGTATACAATGAGCAGTTCTTC.

The CDR3 reads CASSASGTGLSEQYF. CDR3 in DNA: TGTGCCAGCAGTGCCTCCGGGACAGGGCTCAGCGAGCAGTACTTC. The chain employs TRBV2 and TRBJ2-7, with 9 bases identical to TRBD1. This CDR3 is built from 15 residues. Trimming removed 4 bases from V and 6 bases from J; junction bases left unmatched: 10. In germline, CDR1 is SNHLY, CDR2 FYNNEI.

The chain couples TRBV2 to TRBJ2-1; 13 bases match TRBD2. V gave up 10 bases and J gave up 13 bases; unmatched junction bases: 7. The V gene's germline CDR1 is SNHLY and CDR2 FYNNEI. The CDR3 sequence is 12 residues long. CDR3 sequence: CAIRTSGGYQFF. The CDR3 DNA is TGTGCCATCCGGACTAGCGGGGGTTACCAGTTCTTC.

In DNA, the CDR3 is TGTGCCAGCTCACCGGGACAGAAGGTCGAGCAGTACTTC. Translation: CASSPGQKVEQYF. The chain carries TRBV18 and TRBJ2-7, with 7 nucleotides matching TRBD1. From germline, CDR1 is KGHSH and CDR2 LQKENI. There are 13 residues in the CDR3. The ends lost 3 bases at V and 6 bases at J; junction bases unmatched: 5. The full variable domain, its missing parts supplied by reference TRBV18 and TRBJ2-7, is NAGVMQNPRHLVRRRGQEARLRCSPMKGHSHVYWYRQLPEEGLKFMVYLQKENIIDESGMPKERFSAEFPKEGPSILRIQQVVRGDSAAYFCASSPGQKVEQYFGPGTRLTVT.

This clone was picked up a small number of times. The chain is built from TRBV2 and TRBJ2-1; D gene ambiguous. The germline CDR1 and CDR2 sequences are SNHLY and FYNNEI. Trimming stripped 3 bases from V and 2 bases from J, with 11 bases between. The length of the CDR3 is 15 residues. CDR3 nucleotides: TGTGCCAGCAGTGATCGGGTTCCCACCTACAATGAGCAGTTCTTC. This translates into CASSDRVPTYNEQFF.

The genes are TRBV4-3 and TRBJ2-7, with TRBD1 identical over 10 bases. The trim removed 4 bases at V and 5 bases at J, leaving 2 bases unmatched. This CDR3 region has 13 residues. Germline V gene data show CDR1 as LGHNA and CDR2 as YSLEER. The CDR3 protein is CASSRDRGHEQYF. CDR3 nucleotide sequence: TGCGCCAGCAGCCGAGACAGGGGGCACGAGCAGTACTTC.

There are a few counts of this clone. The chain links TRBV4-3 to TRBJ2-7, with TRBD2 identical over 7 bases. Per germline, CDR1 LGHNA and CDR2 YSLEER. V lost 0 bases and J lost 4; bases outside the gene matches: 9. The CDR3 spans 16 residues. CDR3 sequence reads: CASSQDIGTIIYEQYF. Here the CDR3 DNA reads TGCGCCAGCAGCCAAGATATCGGGACTATAATTTACGAGCAGTACTTC.

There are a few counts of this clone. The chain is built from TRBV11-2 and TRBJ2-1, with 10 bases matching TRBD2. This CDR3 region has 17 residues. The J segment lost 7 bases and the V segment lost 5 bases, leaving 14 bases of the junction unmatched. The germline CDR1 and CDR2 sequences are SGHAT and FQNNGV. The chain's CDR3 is CASSPRLASGRRNEQFF. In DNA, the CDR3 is TGTGCCAGCAGCCCGCGTTTGGCTAGCGGGAGAAGGAATGAGCAGTTCTTC.

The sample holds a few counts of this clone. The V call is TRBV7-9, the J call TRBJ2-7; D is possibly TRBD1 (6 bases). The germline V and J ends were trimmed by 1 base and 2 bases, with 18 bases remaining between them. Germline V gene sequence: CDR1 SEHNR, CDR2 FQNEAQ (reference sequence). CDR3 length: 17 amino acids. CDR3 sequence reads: CASSLDWGRGETYEQYF. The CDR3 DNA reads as TGTGCCAGCAGCTTAGACTGGGGCAGGGGTGAAACCTACGAGCAGTACTTC.

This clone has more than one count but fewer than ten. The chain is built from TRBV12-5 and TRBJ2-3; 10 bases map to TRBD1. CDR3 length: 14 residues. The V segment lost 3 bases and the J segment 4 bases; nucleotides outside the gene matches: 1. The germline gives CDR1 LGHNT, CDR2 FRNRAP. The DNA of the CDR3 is TGTGCTAGTGGTTTCGGGACAGGGGCAGATACGCAGTATTTT. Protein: CASGFGTGADTQYF. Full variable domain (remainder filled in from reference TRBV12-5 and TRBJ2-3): DARVTQTPRHKVTEMGQEVTMRCQPILGHNTVFWYRQTMMQGLELLAYFRNRAPLDDSGMPKDRFSAEMPDATLATLKIQPSEPRDSAVYFCASGFGTGADTQYFGPGTRLTVL.

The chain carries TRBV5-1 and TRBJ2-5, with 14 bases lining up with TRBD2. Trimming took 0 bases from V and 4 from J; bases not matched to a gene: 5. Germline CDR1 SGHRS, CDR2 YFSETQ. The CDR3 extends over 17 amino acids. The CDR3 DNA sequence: TGCGCCAGCAGCTTGGGACTAGCGGGGGGGCCGGGAGAGACCCAGTACTTC. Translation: CASSLGLAGGPGETQYF.

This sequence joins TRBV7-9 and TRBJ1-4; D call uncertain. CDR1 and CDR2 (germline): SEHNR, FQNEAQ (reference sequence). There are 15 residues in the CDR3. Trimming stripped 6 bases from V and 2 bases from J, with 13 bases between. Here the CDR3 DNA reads TGTGCCAGCAGTTCCGGCGGCATCACTAATGAAAAACTGTTTTTT. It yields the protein CASSSGGITNEKLFF.

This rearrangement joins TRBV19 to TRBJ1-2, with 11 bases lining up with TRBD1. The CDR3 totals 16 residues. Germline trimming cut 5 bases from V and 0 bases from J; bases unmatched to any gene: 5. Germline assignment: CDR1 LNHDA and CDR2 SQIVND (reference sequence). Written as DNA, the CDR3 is TGTGCCAGTAGTCCCCGGGACAGGGGGGCTAACTATGGCTACACCTTC. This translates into CASSPRDRGANYGYTF.

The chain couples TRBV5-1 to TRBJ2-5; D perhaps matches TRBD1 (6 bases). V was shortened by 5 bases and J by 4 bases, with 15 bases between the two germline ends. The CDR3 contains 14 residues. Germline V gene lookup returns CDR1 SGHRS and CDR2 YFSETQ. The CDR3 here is CASREQGRGETQYF. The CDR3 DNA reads TGCGCCAGCAGGGAACAGGGTAGGGGAGAGACCCAGTACTTC.

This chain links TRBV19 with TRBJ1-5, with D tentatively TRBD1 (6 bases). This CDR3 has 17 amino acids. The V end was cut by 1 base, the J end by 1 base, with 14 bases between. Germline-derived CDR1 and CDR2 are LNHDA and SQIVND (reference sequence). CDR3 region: CASSIGDTRRSNQPQHF. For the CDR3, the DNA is TGTGCCAGTAGTATAGGGGACACCCGTAGGAGCAATCAGCCCCAGCATTTT.